The present entry profiles one TCR beta chain with its context. These data come from a study of blood T cell repertoires in COVID-19. Overall study: The study drew acute and convalescent COVID-19 samples from the United States, Italy and Spain. Sample material is recorded as cDNA or gDNA derived from T cells, B-cell-depleted T cells, or PBMCs.

The CDR3 length is 13 residues. Germline trimming cut 5 bases from V and 4 bases from J; bases unmatched to any gene: 4. Per the germline V gene, CDR1 is MDHEN and CDR2 is SYDVKM. Original methodology: Amplification of reference gene primers provided the estimated nucleated cell counts. The repertoire was sequenced with immunoSEQ multiplex PCR; TCRdb's copy has only in-frame clones and lacks some. For V, J and clone size, that table is used; D and trimming come from the DNA. This sample has around 200,000 clones, with approximately 86% found just once. Sequenced: peripheral blood. The receptor was isolated from a man aged 35-49 years with active or convalescent COVID-19. The gene calls are TRBV28 and TRBJ1-2; the match to TRBD1 covers 7 bases. The CDR3 sequence is CASSATGPYGYTF. The CDR3, as DNA: TGTGCCAGCAGTGCGACAGGGCCCTATGGCTACACCTTC.